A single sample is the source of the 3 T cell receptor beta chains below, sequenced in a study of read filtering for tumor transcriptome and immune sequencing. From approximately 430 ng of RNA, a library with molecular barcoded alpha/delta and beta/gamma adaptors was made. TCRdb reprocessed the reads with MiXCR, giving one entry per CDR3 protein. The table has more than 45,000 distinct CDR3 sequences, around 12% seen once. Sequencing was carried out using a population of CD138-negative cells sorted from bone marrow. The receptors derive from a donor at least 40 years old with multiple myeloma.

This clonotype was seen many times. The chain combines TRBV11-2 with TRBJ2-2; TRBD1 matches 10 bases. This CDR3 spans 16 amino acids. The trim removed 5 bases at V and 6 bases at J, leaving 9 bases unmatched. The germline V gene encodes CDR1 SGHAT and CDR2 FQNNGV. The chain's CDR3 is CASSIAKDRGAGELFF. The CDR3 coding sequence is TGTGCCAGCAGCATAGCGAAGGACAGGGGGGCCGGGGAGCTGTTTTTT.

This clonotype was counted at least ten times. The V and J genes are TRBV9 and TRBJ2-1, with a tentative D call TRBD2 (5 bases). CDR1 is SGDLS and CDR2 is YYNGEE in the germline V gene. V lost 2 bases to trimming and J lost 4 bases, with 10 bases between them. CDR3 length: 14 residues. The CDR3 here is CASSVRGQYNEQFF. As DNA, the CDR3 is TGTGCCAGCAGCGTCCGGGGTCAGTACAATGAGCAGTTCTTC.

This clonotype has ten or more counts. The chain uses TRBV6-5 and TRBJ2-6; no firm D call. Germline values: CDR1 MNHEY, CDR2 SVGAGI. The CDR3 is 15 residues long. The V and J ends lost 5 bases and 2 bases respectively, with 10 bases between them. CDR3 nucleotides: TGTGCCAGCAGTAGACTCGGCGCTGGGGCCAACGTCCTGACTTTC. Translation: CASSRLGAGANVLTF.